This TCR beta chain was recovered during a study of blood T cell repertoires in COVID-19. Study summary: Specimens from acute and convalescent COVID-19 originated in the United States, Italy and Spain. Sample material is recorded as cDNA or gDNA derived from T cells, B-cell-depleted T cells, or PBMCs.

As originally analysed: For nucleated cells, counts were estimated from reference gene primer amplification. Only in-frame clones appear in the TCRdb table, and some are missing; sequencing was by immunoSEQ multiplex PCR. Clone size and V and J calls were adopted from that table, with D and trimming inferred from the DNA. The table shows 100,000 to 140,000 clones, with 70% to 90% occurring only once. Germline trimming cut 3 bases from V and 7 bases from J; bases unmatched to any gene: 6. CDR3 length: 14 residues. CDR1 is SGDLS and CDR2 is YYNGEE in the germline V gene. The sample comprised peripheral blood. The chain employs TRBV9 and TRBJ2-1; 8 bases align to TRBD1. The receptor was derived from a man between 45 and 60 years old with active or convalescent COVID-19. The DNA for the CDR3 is TGTGCCAGCAGCGGCCGACAGGGGAGGAATGAGCAGTTCTTC. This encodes CASSGRQGRNEQFF.